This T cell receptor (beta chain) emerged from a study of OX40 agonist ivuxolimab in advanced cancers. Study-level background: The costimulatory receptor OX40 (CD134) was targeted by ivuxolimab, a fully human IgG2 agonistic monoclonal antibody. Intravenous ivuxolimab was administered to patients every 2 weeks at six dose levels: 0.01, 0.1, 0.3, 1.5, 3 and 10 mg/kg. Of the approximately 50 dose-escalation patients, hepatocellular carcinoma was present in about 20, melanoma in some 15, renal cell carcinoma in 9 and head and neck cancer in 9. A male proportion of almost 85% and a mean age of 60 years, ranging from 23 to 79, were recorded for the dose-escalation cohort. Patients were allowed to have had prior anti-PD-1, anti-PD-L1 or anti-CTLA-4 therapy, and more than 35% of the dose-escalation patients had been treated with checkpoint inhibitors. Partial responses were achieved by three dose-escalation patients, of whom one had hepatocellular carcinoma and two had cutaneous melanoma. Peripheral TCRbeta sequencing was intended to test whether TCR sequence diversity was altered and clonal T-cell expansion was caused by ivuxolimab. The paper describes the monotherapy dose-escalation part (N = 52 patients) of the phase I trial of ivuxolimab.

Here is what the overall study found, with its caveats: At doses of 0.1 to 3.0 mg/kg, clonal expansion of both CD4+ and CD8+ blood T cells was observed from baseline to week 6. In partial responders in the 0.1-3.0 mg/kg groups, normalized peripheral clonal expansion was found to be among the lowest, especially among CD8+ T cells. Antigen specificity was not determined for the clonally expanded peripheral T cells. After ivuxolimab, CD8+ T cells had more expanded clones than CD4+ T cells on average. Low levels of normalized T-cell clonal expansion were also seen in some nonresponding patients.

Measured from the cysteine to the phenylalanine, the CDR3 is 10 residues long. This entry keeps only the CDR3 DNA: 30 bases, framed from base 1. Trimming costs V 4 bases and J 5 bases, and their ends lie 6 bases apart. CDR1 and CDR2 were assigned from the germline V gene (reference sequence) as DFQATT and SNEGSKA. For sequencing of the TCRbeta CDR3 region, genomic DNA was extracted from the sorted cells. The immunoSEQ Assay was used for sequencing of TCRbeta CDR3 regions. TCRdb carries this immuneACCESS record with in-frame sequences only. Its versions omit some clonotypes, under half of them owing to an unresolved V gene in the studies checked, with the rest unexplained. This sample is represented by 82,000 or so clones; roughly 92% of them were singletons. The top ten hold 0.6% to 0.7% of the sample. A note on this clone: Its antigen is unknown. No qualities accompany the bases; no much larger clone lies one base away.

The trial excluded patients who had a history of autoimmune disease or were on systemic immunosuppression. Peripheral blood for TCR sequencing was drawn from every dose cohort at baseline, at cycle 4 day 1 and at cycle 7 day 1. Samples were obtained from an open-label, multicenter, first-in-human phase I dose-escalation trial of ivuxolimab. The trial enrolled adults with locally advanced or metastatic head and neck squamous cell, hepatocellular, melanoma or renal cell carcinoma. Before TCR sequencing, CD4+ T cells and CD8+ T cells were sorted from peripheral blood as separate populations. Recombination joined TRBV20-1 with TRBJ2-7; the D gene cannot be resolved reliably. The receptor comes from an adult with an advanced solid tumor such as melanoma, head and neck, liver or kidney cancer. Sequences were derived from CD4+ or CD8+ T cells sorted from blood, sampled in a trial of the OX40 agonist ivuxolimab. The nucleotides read TGCAGTGCTAAAAGCCACGAGCAGTACTTC. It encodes CSAKSHEQYF.